The clone carrying this TCR beta chain was found a few times. TCRdb analysed the 5' RACE reads with MiXCR anew, one entry per CDR3 protein. The sample yields more than 30,000 distinct CDR3 sequences, about 6% seen once. This specimen belongs to a study of spatial heterogeneity in lung cancer. V lost 5 bases, J lost 2 bases, and 18 bases lay in between. In germline, CDR1 is SEHNR, CDR2 FQNEAQ (reference sequence). The CDR3 covers 16 residues. Indicated time point: sample taken at primary tumor resection. Unsorted whole RNA of tumor, nontumor lung or frozen PBMC was sequenced. The V gene is TRBV7-9, the J gene TRBJ2-5; D tentatively fits TRBD1 or TRBD2 (6 bases each). Sample: PBMCs, taken at surgery. The origin of this receptor is a male donor with early-stage non-small cell lung cancer. The CDR3 sequence is CASSPQGTYPQETQYF. The CDR3 DNA sequence: TGTGCCAGCAGCCCCCAGGGGACTTACCCTCAAGAGACCCAGTACTTC.